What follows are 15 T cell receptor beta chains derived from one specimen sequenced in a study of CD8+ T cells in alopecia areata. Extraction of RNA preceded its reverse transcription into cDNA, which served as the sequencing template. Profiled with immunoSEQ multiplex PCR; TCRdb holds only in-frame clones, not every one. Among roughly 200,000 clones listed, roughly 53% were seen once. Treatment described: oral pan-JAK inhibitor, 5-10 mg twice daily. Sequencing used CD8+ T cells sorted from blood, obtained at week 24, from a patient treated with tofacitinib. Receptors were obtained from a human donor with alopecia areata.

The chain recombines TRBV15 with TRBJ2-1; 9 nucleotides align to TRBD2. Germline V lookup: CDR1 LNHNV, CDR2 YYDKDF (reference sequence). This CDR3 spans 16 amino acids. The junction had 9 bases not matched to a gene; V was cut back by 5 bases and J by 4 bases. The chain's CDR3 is CATSLSSGARYNEQFF. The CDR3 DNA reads TGTGCCACCAGCTTGTCTAGCGGGGCACGATACAATGAGCAGTTCTTC. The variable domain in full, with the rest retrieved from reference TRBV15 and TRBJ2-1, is DAMVIQNPRYQVTQFGKPVTLSCSQTLNHNVMYWYQQKSSQAPKLLFHYYDKDFNNEADTPDNFQSRRPNTSFCFLDIRSPGLGDTAMYLCATSLSSGARYNEQFFGPGTRLTVL.

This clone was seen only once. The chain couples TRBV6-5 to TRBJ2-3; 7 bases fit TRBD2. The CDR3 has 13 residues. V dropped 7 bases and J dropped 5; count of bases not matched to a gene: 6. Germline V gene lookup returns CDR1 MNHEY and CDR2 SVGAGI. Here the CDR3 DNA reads TGTGCCAGCACTGGTGGCGGGGGAGATACGCAGTATTTT. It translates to CASTGGGGDTQYF.

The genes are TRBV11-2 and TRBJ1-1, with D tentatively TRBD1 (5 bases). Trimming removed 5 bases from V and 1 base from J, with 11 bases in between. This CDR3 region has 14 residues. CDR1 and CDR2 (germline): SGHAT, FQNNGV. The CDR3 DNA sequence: TGTGCCAGCAGCCCCAGGGCGGAGAACACTGAAGCTTTCTTT. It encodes CASSPRAENTEAFF.

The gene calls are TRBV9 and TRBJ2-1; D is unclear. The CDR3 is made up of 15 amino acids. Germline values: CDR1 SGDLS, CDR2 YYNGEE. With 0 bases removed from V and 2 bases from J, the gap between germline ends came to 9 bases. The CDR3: CASSVGSGTYNEQFF. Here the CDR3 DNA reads TGTGCCAGCAGCGTAGGATCAGGAACCTACAATGAGCAGTTCTTC.

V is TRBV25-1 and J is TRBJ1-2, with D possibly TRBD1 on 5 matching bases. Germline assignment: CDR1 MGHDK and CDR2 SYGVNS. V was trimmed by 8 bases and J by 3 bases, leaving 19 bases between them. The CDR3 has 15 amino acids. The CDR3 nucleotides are TGTGCCAGCGCTGGAGGGGAAGGACGAGACTATGGCTACACCTTC. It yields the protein CASAGGEGRDYGYTF.

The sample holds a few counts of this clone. This CDR3 is CASSLGVAGVGSPLHF. CDR3 nucleotides: TGCGCCAGCAGCTTGGGAGTCGCAGGGGTCGGGTCACCCCTCCACTTT. The V call is TRBV5-1, the J call TRBJ1-6, with D tentatively TRBD1 (6 bases). The length of the CDR3 is 16 residues. Per germline, CDR1 SGHRS and CDR2 YFSETQ. V lost 0 bases and J lost 10, with 17 bases in between.

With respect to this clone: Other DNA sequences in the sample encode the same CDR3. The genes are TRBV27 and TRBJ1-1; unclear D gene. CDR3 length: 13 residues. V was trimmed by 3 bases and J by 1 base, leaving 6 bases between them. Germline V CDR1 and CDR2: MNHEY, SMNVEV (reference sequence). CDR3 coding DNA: TGTGCCAGCAGTTTGGGAGGGAACACTGAAGCTTTCTTT. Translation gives CASSLGGNTEAFF.

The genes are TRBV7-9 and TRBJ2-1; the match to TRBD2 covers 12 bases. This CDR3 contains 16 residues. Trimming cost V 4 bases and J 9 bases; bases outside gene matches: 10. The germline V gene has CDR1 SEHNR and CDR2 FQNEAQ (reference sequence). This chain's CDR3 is CASSYTGTSGLGEQFF. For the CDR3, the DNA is TGTGCCAGCAGCTACACCGGGACTAGCGGGCTGGGTGAGCAGTTCTTC.

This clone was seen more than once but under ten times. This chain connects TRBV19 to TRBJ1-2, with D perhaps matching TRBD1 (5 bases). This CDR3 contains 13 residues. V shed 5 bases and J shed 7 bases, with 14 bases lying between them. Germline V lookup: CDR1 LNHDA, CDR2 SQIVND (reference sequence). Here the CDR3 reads CASSVQATGGYTF. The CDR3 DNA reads TGTGCCAGTAGTGTACAGGCCACGGGTGGCTACACCTTC.

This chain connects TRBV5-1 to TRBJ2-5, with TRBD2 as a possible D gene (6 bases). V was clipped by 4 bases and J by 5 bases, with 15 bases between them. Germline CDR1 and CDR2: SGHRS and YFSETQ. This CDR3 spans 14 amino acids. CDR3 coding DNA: TGCGCCAGCAGCAGGGACTCGCTACGGGAGACCCAGTACTTC. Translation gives CASSRDSLRETQYF.

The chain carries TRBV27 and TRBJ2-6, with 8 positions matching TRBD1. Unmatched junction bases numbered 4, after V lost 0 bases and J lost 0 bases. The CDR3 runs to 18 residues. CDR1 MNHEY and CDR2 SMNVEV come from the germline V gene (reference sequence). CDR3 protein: CASSLSGQDYSGANVLTF. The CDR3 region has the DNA TGTGCCAGCAGTTTATCGGGACAGGATTACTCTGGGGCCAACGTCCTGACTTTC. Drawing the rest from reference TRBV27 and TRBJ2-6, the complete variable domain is EAQVTQNPRYLITVTGKKLTVTCSQNMNHEYMSWYRQDPGLGLRQIYYSMNVEVTDKGDVPEGYKVSRKEKRNFPLILESPSPNQTSLYFCASSLSGQDYSGANVLTFGAGSRLTVL.

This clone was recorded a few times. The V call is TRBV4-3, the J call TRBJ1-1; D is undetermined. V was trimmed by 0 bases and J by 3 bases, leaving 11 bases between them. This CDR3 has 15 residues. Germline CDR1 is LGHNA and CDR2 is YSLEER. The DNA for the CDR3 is TGCGCCAGCAGCCAAGATAGCCAGGCGTACACTGAAGCTTTCTTT. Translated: CASSQDSQAYTEAFF.

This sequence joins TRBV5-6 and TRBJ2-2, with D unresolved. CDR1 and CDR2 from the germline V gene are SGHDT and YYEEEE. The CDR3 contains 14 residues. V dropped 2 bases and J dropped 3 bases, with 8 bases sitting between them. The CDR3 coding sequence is TGTGCCAGCAGCTTAGACTCGCACACCGGGGAGCTGTTTTTT. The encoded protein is CASSLDSHTGELFF.

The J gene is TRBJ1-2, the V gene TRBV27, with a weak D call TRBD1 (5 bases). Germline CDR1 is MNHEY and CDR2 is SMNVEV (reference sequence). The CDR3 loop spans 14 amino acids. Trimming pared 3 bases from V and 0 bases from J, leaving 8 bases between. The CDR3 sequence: CASSLGGPNYGYTF. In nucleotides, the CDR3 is TGTGCCAGCAGTTTGGGGGGACCTAACTATGGCTACACCTTC.

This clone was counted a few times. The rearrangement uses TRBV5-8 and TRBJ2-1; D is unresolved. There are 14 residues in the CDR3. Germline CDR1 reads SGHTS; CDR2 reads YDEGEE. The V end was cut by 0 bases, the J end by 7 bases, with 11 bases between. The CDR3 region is CASSLGGIQNEQFF. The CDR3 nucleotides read TGTGCCAGCAGCTTGGGGGGAATACAGAATGAGCAGTTCTTC.